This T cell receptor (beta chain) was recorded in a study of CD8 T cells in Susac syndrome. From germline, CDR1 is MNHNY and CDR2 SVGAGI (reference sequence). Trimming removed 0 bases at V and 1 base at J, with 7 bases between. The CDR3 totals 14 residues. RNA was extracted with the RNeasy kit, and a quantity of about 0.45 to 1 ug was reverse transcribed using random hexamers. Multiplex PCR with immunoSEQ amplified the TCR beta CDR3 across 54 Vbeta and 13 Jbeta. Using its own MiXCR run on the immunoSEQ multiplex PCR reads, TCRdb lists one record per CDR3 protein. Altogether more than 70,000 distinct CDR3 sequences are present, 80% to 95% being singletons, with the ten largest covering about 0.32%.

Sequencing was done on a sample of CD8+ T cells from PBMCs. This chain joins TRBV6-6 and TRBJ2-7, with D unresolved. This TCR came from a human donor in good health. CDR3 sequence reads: CASSYSTDSYEQYF. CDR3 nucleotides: TGTGCCAGCAGTTACTCGACGGATTCCTACGAGCAGTACTTC.